The 5 T cell receptor beta chains listed next were all sequenced from one sample in a study of blood T cell repertoires in COVID-19. The protocol was immunoSEQ multiplex PCR, while the TCRdb copy is restricted to in-frame clones and leaves out a portion. Of some 150,000 clones in the sample, around 86% were seen once. Source material: peripheral blood. The receptors stem from a woman of 80 years or more in a cohort sampled during active or convalescent COVID-19.

The DNA of the CDR3 is TGTGCCAGTAGTGACAGGGGGCCGGGCACTGAAGCTTTCTTT. Translated: CASSDRGPGTEAFF. The V call is TRBV19, the J call TRBJ1-1, with TRBD1 matching over 10 bases. The trim removed 5 bases at V and 4 bases at J, leaving 4 bases unmatched. Germline CDR1 is LNHDA and CDR2 is SQIVND (reference sequence). This CDR3 comprises 14 residues.

This clone was counted once. The CDR3 sequence: CATDVGGETQYF. CDR3 DNA: TGTGCCACCGACGTCGGGGGTGAGACCCAGTACTTC. The rearrangement links TRBV19 to TRBJ2-5; the D gene is possibly TRBD2 (6 bases). The CDR3 is 12 residues long. Germline CDR1 LNHDA, CDR2 SQIVND (reference sequence). Trimming removed 10 bases from V and 5 bases from J, with 14 bases in between.

The chain carries TRBV2 and TRBJ2-7, with D possibly matching TRBD2 (6 bases). The CDR3 runs 13 residues. Germline CDR1 reads SNHLY; CDR2 reads FYNNEI. V lost 5 bases, J lost 3 bases, and 11 bases lay in between. The CDR3 region has the DNA TGTGCCAGCAGTTGGAGGGGTATCTACGAGCAGTACTTC. It yields the protein CASSWRGIYEQYF.

V and J are TRBV5-1 and TRBJ1-2; D ambiguous. The V end lost 0 bases, the J end lost 4 bases, and 7 bases lay between the germline ends. CDR3 length: 13 amino acids. Germline V CDR1 and CDR2: SGHRS, YFSETQ. The CDR3 spells CASSLDGLYGYTF. The CDR3 DNA reads as TGCGCCAGCAGCTTGGACGGACTCTATGGCTACACCTTC.

This clone was seen a few times. The rearrangement links TRBV10-1 to TRBJ2-3, with 11 bases aligning to TRBD2. The length of the CDR3 is 16 residues. Germline CDR1 WNHNN, CDR2 SYGVQD (reference sequence). V trimming: 3 bases; J trimming: 5 bases; junction bases outside the gene matches: 7. The CDR3 nucleotides read TGCGCCAGCAGTGATTCTCTAGCGGGAGGTTTAGATACGCAGTATTTT. It codes for CASSDSLAGGLDTQYF.